This T cell receptor (beta chain) was observed in a study of shared clonotypes between healthy human individuals. In the study's own analysis: For the immunoSEQ data, sequences were junction-only without quality scores, so filtering differed. The table came from immunoSEQ multiplex PCR; TCRdb's copy has only in-frame clones and leaves some out. V, J and clone size are taken as reported in that table, and D and trimming were inferred from the DNA itself. The sample includes hundreds of thousands of clones, 95% to 97% seen only once; the top ten take around 0.3%. In germline, CDR1 is MGHDK, CDR2 SYGVNS. CDR3 length: 12 amino acids. Trimming took off 4 bases at V and 4 bases at J, with 7 bases between the two ends.

The rearrangement joins TRBV25-1 to TRBJ1-2, with unresolved D. This TCR derives from a man aged 25-40 years in good health. The specimen was memory CD8+ T cells sorted from blood. Specified subset: CD45RO+ cells pooled with CCR7-negative TemRA cells. Written as DNA, the CDR3 is TGTGCCAGCAGTGTCGTCTTCTATGGCTACACCTTC. This gives the protein CASSVVFYGYTF.